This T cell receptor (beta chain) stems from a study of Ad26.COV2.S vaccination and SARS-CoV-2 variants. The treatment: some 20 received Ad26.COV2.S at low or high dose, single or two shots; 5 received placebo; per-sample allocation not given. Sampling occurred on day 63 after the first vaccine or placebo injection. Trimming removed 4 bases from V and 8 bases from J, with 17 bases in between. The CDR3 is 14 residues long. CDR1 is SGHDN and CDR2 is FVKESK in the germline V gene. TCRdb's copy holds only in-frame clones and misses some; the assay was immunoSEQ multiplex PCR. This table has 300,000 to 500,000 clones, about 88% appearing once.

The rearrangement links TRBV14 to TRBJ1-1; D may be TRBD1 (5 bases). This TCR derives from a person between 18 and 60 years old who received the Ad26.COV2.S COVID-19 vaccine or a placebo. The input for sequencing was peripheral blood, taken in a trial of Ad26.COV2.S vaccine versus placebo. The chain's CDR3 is CASSRSEGRKEAFF. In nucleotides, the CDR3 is TGTGCCAGCAGCCGGTCGGAGGGGAGAAAAGAAGCTTTCTTT.